This entry lists 26 T cell receptor beta chains sequenced from one sample in a study of blood T cell repertoires in COVID-19. Only in-frame clones appear in the TCRdb table, and some are missing; sequencing was by immunoSEQ multiplex PCR. The table includes more than 90,000 clones, roughly nine tenths detected once. The sequenced sample was peripheral blood. Source of these receptors: a man in his 70s who had recovered from COVID-19.

The chain combines TRBV27 with TRBJ2-7; 9 bases match TRBD1. The germline CDR1 and CDR2 sequences are MNHEY and SMNVEV (reference sequence). J lost 1 base, V lost 2 bases, and 9 bases had no gene match. The length of the CDR3 is 17 residues. The CDR3 sequence is CASSLRARQGVSYEQYF. DNA of the CDR3: TGTGCCAGCAGTTTAAGGGCCAGACAGGGGGTATCCTACGAGCAGTACTTC.

V is TRBV18 and J is TRBJ1-4; D remains ambiguous. V was pared by 2 bases and J by 2 bases, with 6 bases between. This CDR3 spans 14 amino acids. From germline, CDR1 is KGHSH and CDR2 LQKENI. The CDR3 loop reads CASSPRETNEKLFF. The CDR3 DNA reads TGTGCCAGCTCACCAAGGGAGACTAATGAAAAACTGTTTTTT.

The CDR3 here is CATSRDRMGGGPGNEQFF. In nucleotides, the CDR3 is TGTGCCACCAGCAGAGACCGCATGGGCGGGGGCCCGGGCAATGAGCAGTTCTTC. The rearrangement links TRBV15 to TRBJ2-1; the D gene is possibly TRBD2 (7 bases). CDR1 and CDR2 from the germline V gene are LNHNV and YYDKDF (reference sequence). The CDR3 is made up of 18 amino acids. V lost 0 bases to trimming and J lost 6 bases, with 21 bases between them.

The chain couples TRBV28 to TRBJ2-7, with D hard to call. The CDR3 spans 15 residues. CDR1 and CDR2 from the germline V gene are MDHEN and SYDVKM. Trimming left V 3 bases short and J 0 bases short, with 12 bases between. The CDR3 DNA reads TGTGCCAGCAGTTTCGGAGCAGAGAGCTCCTACGAGCAGTACTTC. This gives the protein CASSFGAESSYEQYF.

The V call is TRBV5-1, the J call TRBJ2-3; TRBD1 is a possible D gene (5 bases). The CDR3 has 15 residues. V was clipped by 0 bases and J by 2 bases, with 10 bases between them. The germline CDR1 and CDR2 sequences are SGHRS and YFSETQ. CDR3 residues: CASSLARAVTDTQYF. In nucleotides, the CDR3 is TGCGCCAGCAGCTTGGCCAGGGCAGTCACAGATACGCAGTATTTT.

The rearrangement uses TRBV6-5 and TRBJ2-1; the match to TRBD2 covers 13 bases. Unmatched junction bases numbered 8, after V lost 5 bases and J lost 10 bases. The CDR3 length is 15 residues. Germline CDR1 is MNHEY and CDR2 is SVGAGI. The CDR3 region is CASSPRTSGSVEQFF. DNA of the CDR3: TGTGCCAGCAGTCCCCGGACTAGCGGGAGCGTGGAGCAGTTCTTC.

J is TRBJ2-1 and V is TRBV4-1; tentatively, D is TRBD1 (6 bases). Germline CDR1 and CDR2: MGHRA and YSYEKL. CDR3 length: 15 residues. Trimming cost V 4 bases and J 7 bases, with 17 bases left between them. The CDR3 loop is CASSPRGNSMNEQFF. DNA of the CDR3: TGCGCCAGCAGCCCCAGGGGAAACTCGATGAATGAGCAGTTCTTC.

The chain carries TRBV24-1 and TRBJ2-1, with TRBD2 as a possible D gene (7 bases). Germline V CDR1 and CDR2: KGHDR, SFDVKD. CDR3 size: 17 residues. V lost 3 bases and J 2 bases, leaving 16 bases between the germline ends. The CDR3 DNA is TGTGCCACCAGTGATCGGGGGGCGGGAGCGACCTACAATGAGCAGTTCTTC. It yields the protein CATSDRGAGATYNEQFF.

The chain carries TRBV9 and TRBJ1-2, with 7 nucleotides matching TRBD1. Germline lookup yields CDR1 SGDLS and CDR2 YYNGEE. Unmatched junction bases numbered 10, after V lost 3 bases and J lost 5 bases. The CDR3 is 15 residues long. The CDR3 is CASSGSRGTAYGYTF. As DNA, the CDR3 is TGTGCCAGCAGCGGATCCCGAGGGACAGCATATGGCTACACCTTC.

The J gene is TRBJ2-2, the V gene TRBV6-5; D call uncertain. Trimming pared 3 bases from V and 11 bases from J, leaving 4 bases between. The CDR3 is made up of 10 amino acids. Germline V gene lookup returns CDR1 MNHEY and CDR2 SVGAGI. CDR3 in DNA: TGTGCCAGCAGTTATCAAGAGCTGTTTTTT. This sequence encodes CASSYQELFF.

This chain joins TRBV9 and TRBJ1-1; D is possibly TRBD1 (6 bases). Germline V gene lookup returns CDR1 SGDLS and CDR2 YYNGEE. The CDR3 is 14 residues long. Trimming stripped 4 bases from V and 4 bases from J, with 14 bases between. CDR3 bases: TGTGCCAGCAGCCCAAGACAGGTTCCCACTGAAGCTTTCTTT. It codes for CASSPRQVPTEAFF.

The chain links TRBV7-2 to TRBJ2-1, with TRBD2 identical over 10 bases. The CDR3 spans 18 residues. V was pared by 0 bases and J by 5 bases, with 10 bases of the junction left unmatched. Per the germline V gene, CDR1 is SGHTA and CDR2 is FQGNSA. CDR3 sequence reads: CASSLAPSLAGVDNEQFF. The CDR3 nucleotides are TGTGCCAGCAGCTTAGCCCCGTCGCTAGCGGGAGTAGACAATGAGCAGTTCTTC.

CDR3 loop: CASSLGLGQAYEQYF. CDR3 nucleotides: TGTGCCAGTAGCTTGGGGCTGGGACAGGCCTACGAGCAGTACTTC. This chain uses TRBV19 with TRBJ2-7; 8 bases are shared with TRBD1. V shed 6 bases, J shed 2 bases, and the junction held 9 bases outside the gene matches. Germline assignment: CDR1 LNHDA and CDR2 SQIVND (reference sequence). The CDR3 has 15 amino acids.

V usage is TRBV24-1 and J usage is TRBJ1-5, with 10 bases identical to TRBD1. The CDR3 covers 17 residues. Unmatched junction bases numbered 6, after V lost 3 bases and J lost 2 bases. CDR1 and CDR2 from the germline V gene are KGHDR and SFDVKD. DNA of the CDR3: TGTGCCACCAGTGATCCTAGACAGGGGGCCGGCAATCAGCCCCAGCATTTT. It codes for CATSDPRQGAGNQPQHF.

This clone was seen only once. V and J are TRBV27 and TRBJ2-7, with D maybe TRBD2 (5 bases). Germline V lookup: CDR1 MNHEY, CDR2 SMNVEV (reference sequence). Trimming cost V 2 bases and J 5 bases, with 16 bases left between them. The CDR3 runs to 15 residues. CDR3 protein: CASSLVGDKIHEQYF. CDR3 in DNA: TGTGCCAGCAGTTTAGTCGGGGATAAGATCCACGAGCAGTACTTC.

The rearrangement joins TRBV5-4 to TRBJ2-7, with 8 nucleotides matching TRBD1. The length of the CDR3 is 16 residues. V dropped 0 bases and J dropped 3; count of bases not matched to a gene: 8. The germline V gene has CDR1 SGHNT and CDR2 YYREEE (reference sequence). CDR3: CASSLGAGGAYYEQYF. CDR3 in DNA: TGTGCCAGCAGCTTGGGGGCAGGGGGCGCGTACTACGAGCAGTACTTC.

The V gene is TRBV9, the J gene TRBJ2-7; D is possibly TRBD1 (5 bases). V was trimmed by 0 bases and J by 3 bases, leaving 13 bases between them. This CDR3 comprises 15 residues. The germline V gene encodes CDR1 SGDLS and CDR2 YYNGEE. The CDR3 coding sequence is TGTGCCAGCAGCGTAGCCCCTGACAGTATCTACGAGCAGTACTTC. Amino acid sequence: CASSVAPDSIYEQYF.

This sequence joins TRBV11-2 and TRBJ2-3, with TRBD1 identical over 8 bases. The CDR3 is 14 residues long. With V trimmed by 5 bases and J by 6 bases, 7 bases remained unmatched. Germline V gene lookup returns CDR1 SGHAT and CDR2 FQNNGV. The CDR3 here is CASSPRTGRDTQYF. In DNA form, the CDR3 reads TGTGCCAGCAGCCCCCGGACAGGGCGGGATACGCAGTATTTT.

The gene calls are TRBV12-3 or TRBV12-4 and TRBJ2-5; maybe TRBD2 (5 bases). V lost 6 bases to trimming and J lost 4 bases, with 12 bases between them. The CDR3 spans 13 residues. CDR3 nucleotides: TGTGCCAGCAGGCCCCTTGCGGGAGAGACCCAGTACTTC. This gives the protein CASRPLAGETQYF.

This clone occurred once. This rearrangement joins TRBV19 to TRBJ2-1; 7 nucleotides match TRBD2. With V trimmed by 7 bases and J by 7 bases, 10 bases remained unmatched. Germline-derived CDR1 and CDR2 are LNHDA and SQIVND (reference sequence). This CDR3 is 14 amino acids long. This chain's CDR3 is CASTAAPRENEQFF. The CDR3 DNA sequence: TGTGCCAGTACCGCGGCCCCGCGGGAGAATGAGCAGTTCTTC.

This chain uses TRBV6-5 with TRBJ2-3; TRBD2 might be the D (5 bases). Trimming removed 5 bases at V and 5 bases at J, with 8 bases between. This CDR3 is built from 12 residues. Germline CDR1 and CDR2: MNHEY and SVGAGI. CDR3 nucleotides: TGTGCCAGCAGTCCTGGGAGAGATACGCAGTATTTT. Encoded protein: CASSPGRDTQYF.

The V gene is TRBV28, the J gene TRBJ2-7, with TRBD1 as a possible D gene (6 bases). CDR3 length equals 14 residues. Germline loops: CDR1 MDHEN, CDR2 SYDVKM. V lost 6 bases, J lost 3 bases, and 15 bases lay in between. CDR3 residues: CASRRNWDNYEQYF. Written as DNA, the CDR3 is TGTGCCAGCAGAAGAAACTGGGACAACTACGAGCAGTACTTC.

The chain is built from TRBV11-2 and TRBJ2-7; D is undetermined. Germline values: CDR1 SGHAT, CDR2 FQNNGV. This CDR3 has 12 residues. V lost 3 bases to trimming and J lost 2 bases, with 5 bases between them. As DNA, the CDR3 is TGTGCCAGCAGCTTCGTTCCCTACGAGCAGTACTTC. As protein: CASSFVPYEQYF.

J is TRBJ2-6 and V is TRBV27; D possibly corresponds to TRBD1 (5 bases). This CDR3 contains 18 residues. The germline V and J ends were trimmed by 6 bases and 0 bases, with 18 bases remaining between them. Looked up from germline, CDR1 is MNHEY and CDR2 is SMNVEV (reference sequence). DNA for the CDR3: TGTGCCAGCAGCCAGGGCAATACAGTTTTCTCTGGGGCCAACGTCCTGACTTTC. Translating it yields CASSQGNTVFSGANVLTF. The complete variable domain, with remaining parts taken from reference TRBV27 and TRBJ2-6, reads EAQVTQNPRYLITVTGKKLTVTCSQNMNHEYMSWYRQDPGLGLRQIYYSMNVEVTDKGDVPEGYKVSRKEKRNFPLILESPSPNQTSLYFCASSQGNTVFSGANVLTFGAGSRLTVL.

The chain is built from TRBV14 and TRBJ2-7, with TRBD2 matching 13 bases. V lost 1 base, J lost 4 bases, and 4 bases stayed unmatched. CDR1 and CDR2 from the germline V gene are SGHDN and FVKESK. The CDR3 consists of 16 residues. The CDR3 sequence: CASSQVGLAGEYEQYF. The CDR3 DNA sequence: TGTGCCAGCAGCCAAGTCGGACTAGCGGGGGAGTACGAGCAGTACTTC.

The CDR3 is CAISESGNYGYTF. Here the CDR3 DNA reads TGTGCCATCAGTGAGTCCGGTAACTATGGCTACACCTTC. The chain employs TRBV10-3 and TRBJ1-2; D ambiguous. Germline V gives CDR1 ENHRY, CDR2 SYGVKD. The length of the CDR3 is 13 residues. V gave up 0 bases and J gave up 1 base, with 3 bases separating them.